This T cell receptor beta chain was found in a study of blood T cell repertoires in COVID-19. Sequenced by immunoSEQ multiplex PCR; TCRdb stores in-frame clones only, minus some. The sample includes hundreds of thousands of clones, around 80% of them seen just once. The CDR3 has 16 amino acids. With V trimmed by 8 bases and J by 3 bases, 5 bases remained unmatched. CDR1 and CDR2 from the germline V gene are LNHNV and YYDKDF (reference sequence). This rearrangement joins TRBV15 to TRBJ2-6; 12 bases line up with TRBD1. The TCR comes from a woman between 45 and 60 years old with acute or convalescent COVID-19. The sample comprised peripheral blood. CDR3 region: CATYRDRGLGANVLTF. Here the CDR3 DNA reads TGTGCCACCTATCGGGACAGGGGGCTTGGGGCCAACGTCCTGACTTTC.